Sequencing of this T cell receptor beta chain was carried out in a study of blood T cell repertoires in COVID-19. Whole-study context: The cDNA or gDNA used as material had been derived from T cells, B-cell-depleted T cells, or PBMCs.

CDR3 size: 12 residues. Trimming shortened V by 3 bases and J by 3 bases, and 6 bases separated the two germline ends. From germline, CDR1 is KGHSH and CDR2 LQKENI. How the authors handled the data: Cell counts per sample came from amplifying reference gene primers. The table came from immunoSEQ multiplex PCR; TCRdb's copy has only in-frame clones and leaves some out. From that table come the V and J calls and clone size; the DNA was used to work out D and trimming. The data hold about 140,000 clones, with roughly four fifths observed a single time. V and J are TRBV18 and TRBJ2-7; D possibly corresponds to TRBD1 (6 bases). The specimen was peripheral blood. The source is a man older than 75 with acute or convalescent COVID-19. CDR3 in DNA: TGTGCCAGCTCACCGGACAGCTACGAGCAGTACTTC. Protein: CASSPDSYEQYF.